Each of the 11 T cell receptor beta chains below was sequenced from the same sample in a study of a mutant IDH1 vaccine in newly diagnosed glioma. Time point reported: baseline, week 1 (first vaccination visit). Treatment indicated: pre-vaccination baseline after standard-of-care therapy. Clones were read by immunoSEQ multiplex PCR, and TCRdb kept only the in-frame ones, dropping some. The top ten clones hold 7.5% to 9% of a sample with about 68,000 clones, roughly 78% of them seen once. Sequences were derived from PBMCs, sampled from a glioma patient treated with radiotherapy, temozolomide or both. Receptors originate from a man aged 50-59 years with glioma.

CDR3 loop: CASSEVRVREPQHF. The CDR3 nucleotides read TGTGCCAGCAGTGAAGTAAGGGTCCGGGAGCCCCAGCATTTT. This sequence joins TRBV6-1 and TRBJ1-5; the D is unclear. Germline CDR1 reads MNHNS; CDR2 reads SASEGT. This CDR3 region has 14 residues. V was trimmed by 1 base and J by 8 bases, leaving 12 bases between them.

The V gene is TRBV9, the J gene TRBJ1-2; the D gene is possibly TRBD1 (5 bases). V gave up 6 bases and J gave up 0 bases, with 12 bases separating them. CDR3 length: 14 residues. CDR1 SGDLS and CDR2 YYNGEE come from the germline V gene. CDR3 in DNA: TGTGCCAGCACCCGAGGGGATTCTAACTATGGCTACACCTTC. It yields the protein CASTRGDSNYGYTF.

This clone was observed once. The rearrangement uses TRBV28 and TRBJ2-1; 9 nucleotides agree with TRBD2. This CDR3 is built from 17 residues. The germline V gene has CDR1 MDHEN and CDR2 SYDVKM. The V and J ends lost 2 bases and 6 bases, in that order; junction bases with no gene match: 11. CDR3 bases: TGTGCCAGCAGTTTAGGACGATGGTCTAGCGGGGTCAATGAGCAGTTCTTC. Translating gives CASSLGRWSSGVNEQFF.

This chain links TRBV18 with TRBJ2-6; TRBD1 is a possible D gene (6 bases). The CDR3 runs to 16 residues. Germline V CDR1 and CDR2: KGHSH, LQKENI. Trimming cost V 4 bases and J 2 bases, with 12 bases left between them. The CDR3 here is CASSLREGAGANVLTF. The CDR3 nucleotides are TGTGCCAGCTCACTTCGTGAGGGGGCTGGGGCCAACGTCCTGACTTTC.

This sequence joins TRBV6-5 and TRBJ2-7; D not resolved. From germline, CDR1 is MNHEY and CDR2 SVGAGI. V was clipped by 2 bases and J by 2 bases, with 10 bases between them. This CDR3 spans 14 amino acids. CDR3: CASSYKVMAYEQYF. Here the CDR3 DNA reads TGTGCCAGCAGTTACAAGGTAATGGCCTACGAGCAGTACTTC.

This chain joins TRBV19 and TRBJ2-1; 13 bases are shared with TRBD2. The CDR3 loop spans 15 amino acids. Germline V lookup: CDR1 LNHDA, CDR2 SQIVND (reference sequence). After removal of 7 bases from V and 5 bases from J, the junction contained 5 bases not matched to a gene. CDR3: CASKLAGGLHNEQFF. The CDR3, as DNA: TGTGCCAGTAAACTAGCGGGGGGGCTCCACAATGAGCAGTTCTTC.

The V and J genes are TRBV11-2 and TRBJ2-7; D not certain. Germline CDR1 is SGHAT and CDR2 is FQNNGV. V lost 7 bases to trimming and J lost 2 bases, with 12 bases between them. The CDR3 runs to 13 residues. The CDR3 is CASKHSRTYEQYF. As DNA, the CDR3 is TGTGCCAGCAAACACAGCCGCACCTACGAGCAGTACTTC. Looking up the rest from reference TRBV11-2 and TRBJ2-7 gives the full variable domain: EAGVAQSPRYKIIEKRQSVAFWCNPISGHATLYWYQQILGQGPKLLIQFQNNGVVDDSQLPKDRFSAERLKGVDSTLKIQPAKLEDSAVYLCASKHSRTYEQYFGPGTRLTVT.

This chain uses TRBV2 with TRBJ2-7; a weak D match, TRBD2 (6 bases). The germline V and J ends were trimmed by 5 bases and 3 bases, with 11 bases remaining between them. Looked up from germline, CDR1 is SNHLY and CDR2 is FYNNEI. The length of the CDR3 is 13 residues. The CDR3 region is CASSRLGFYEQYF. As DNA, the CDR3 is TGTGCCAGCAGTAGACTAGGCTTCTACGAGCAGTACTTC.

This clone showed up just a few times. V gene TRBV19 combines with J gene TRBJ1-2; a possible D gene is TRBD1 (5 bases). Germline V gives CDR1 LNHDA, CDR2 SQIVND (reference sequence). The CDR3 has 14 residues. V lost 3 bases and J lost 3, with 11 bases in between. The CDR3 loop reads CASSIGLGDYGYTF. CDR3 nucleotides: TGTGCCAGTAGTATCGGACTGGGGGACTATGGCTACACCTTC.

The chain carries TRBV6-6 and TRBJ1-1; 7 positions agree with TRBD1. J gave up 5 bases and V 6 bases, and 6 bases lay outside the gene matches. CDR3 size: 13 residues. Germline CDR1 is MNHNY and CDR2 is SVGAGI (reference sequence). CDR3 coding DNA: TGTGCCAGCAGGCCGACAGGGAGAACTGAAGCTTTCTTT. Translated, it gives CASRPTGRTEAFF.

This clone was observed a handful of times. The CDR3 protein is CAISESRQGEAFF. The CDR3 nucleotides are TGTGCCATCAGTGAGTCGAGGCAGGGAGAAGCTTTCTTT. The chain employs TRBV10-3 and TRBJ1-1; tentatively, D is TRBD1 (5 bases). V was clipped by 0 bases and J by 8 bases, with 10 bases between them. This CDR3 is 13 amino acids long. The V gene's germline CDR1 is ENHRY and CDR2 SYGVKD.